The 9 T cell receptor beta chains given below trace back to one sample, sequenced in a study of spatial heterogeneity in lung cancer. MiXCR, applied by TCRdb to the 5' RACE reads, yields one record per CDR3 protein. The table records about 92,000 distinct CDR3 sequences, 12% of them present only once. Time point given: sample taken at primary tumor resection. The input for sequencing was PBMCs, taken at surgery. These TCRs come from a male donor with early-stage non-small cell lung cancer.

This clonotype came up many times. This chain links TRBV25-1 with TRBJ2-7, with D perhaps matching TRBD2 (6 bases). In germline, CDR1 is MGHDK, CDR2 SYGVNS. V dropped 6 bases and J dropped 3 bases, with 12 bases sitting between them. The CDR3 contains 13 residues. The CDR3 protein is CASSGGRDYEQYF. The CDR3, as DNA: TGTGCCAGCAGCGGGGGTAGGGACTACGAGCAGTACTTC.

This clonotype was detected a few times. V is TRBV7-8 and J is TRBJ1-6; 11 positions match TRBD1. CDR1 SGHVS and CDR2 FQNEAQ come from the germline V gene. V was pared by 6 bases and J by 1 base, with 17 bases of the junction left unmatched. There are 21 residues in the CDR3. The DNA of the CDR3 is TGTGCCAGCAGAGACGAACAACCGGGACAGGGGGGGTTTTCCTATAATTCACCCCTCCACTTT. This translates into CASRDEQPGQGGFSYNSPLHF. Supplemented by reference TRBV7-8 and TRBJ1-6, the full variable domain reads GAGVSQSPRYKVAKRGQDVALRCDPISGHVSLFWYQQALGQGPEFLTYFQNEAQLDKSGLPSDRFFAERPEGSVSTLKIQRTQQEDSAVYLCASRDEQPGQGGFSYNSPLHFGNGTRLTVT.

This clonotype showed up many times. This rearrangement joins TRBV4-2 to TRBJ2-1; 8 nucleotides match TRBD2. With V trimmed by 4 bases and J by 5 bases, 7 bases remained unmatched. The CDR3 loop spans 15 amino acids. Germline-derived CDR1 and CDR2 are LGHNA and YNFKEQ. The CDR3 is CASSPGTSAHNEQFF. The CDR3 DNA follows: TGTGCCAGCAGCCCAGGGACTAGTGCCCACAATGAGCAGTTCTTC.

This clonotype was found many times. The chain employs TRBV27 and TRBJ2-7; the D is unclear. The CDR3 runs 13 residues. V was clipped by 3 bases and J by 4 bases, with 10 bases between them. CDR1 and CDR2 from the germline V gene are MNHEY and SMNVEV (reference sequence). The CDR3 coding sequence is TGTGCCAGCAGTTTGACTTACCCGTACGAGCAGTACTTC. Translating gives CASSLTYPYEQYF.

This clonotype was observed a single time. This could be a read error, since a much larger clone is one nucleotide away. The rearrangement links TRBV10-1 to TRBJ2-4; 8 bases align to TRBD2. There are 16 residues in the CDR3. CDR1 is WNHNN and CDR2 is SYGVQD in the germline V gene (reference sequence). The CDR3 bases are TGCACCAGCAGTGAACGAGCGGGGGACTCCAAAAACATTCAGTACTTC. It translates to CTSSERAGDSKNIQYF.

This clonotype was recorded many times. CDR3: CASSRQGTGQPQHF. For the CDR3, the DNA is TGTGCCAGCAGCCGGCAGGGGACTGGGCAGCCCCAGCATTTT. This chain uses TRBV14 with TRBJ1-5; possible D gene TRBD1, 6 bases. The CDR3 loop spans 14 amino acids. The germline V gene has CDR1 SGHDN and CDR2 FVKESK. V was cut by 4 bases and J by 7 bases, with 14 bases left in between.

The rearrangement links TRBV9 to TRBJ1-2, with D hard to call. The ends were cut back, 0 bases at V and 3 bases at J, with 9 bases in the middle. CDR1 SGDLS and CDR2 YYNGEE come from the germline V gene. The CDR3 covers 14 residues. The CDR3 here is CASSVGREHYGYTF. The CDR3 DNA reads TGTGCCAGCAGCGTAGGACGGGAACACTATGGCTACACCTTC.

The chain uses TRBV27 and TRBJ1-2, with D possibly being TRBD1 (6 bases). Germline values: CDR1 MNHEY, CDR2 SMNVEV (reference sequence). V shed 0 bases and J shed 3 bases, with 11 bases lying between them. The CDR3 has 15 residues. The chain's CDR3 is CASSLSVRQDYGYTF. The CDR3 coding sequence is TGTGCCAGCAGTTTATCGGTACGACAGGACTATGGCTACACCTTC.

The CDR3 sequence: CASISGQGSSGNTIYF. The CDR3 DNA reads as TGTGCCAGCATCTCGGGACAGGGCTCCTCTGGAAACACCATATATTTT. This chain uses TRBV7-9 with TRBJ1-3, with 9 bases fitting TRBD1. CDR1 is SEHNR, CDR2 FQNEAQ, per germline (reference sequence). V dropped 7 bases and J dropped 0; count of bases not matched to a gene: 7. The CDR3 is 16 residues long.